Listed below are T cell receptor beta chains from one sample, sequenced in a study of T cells in Graves' hyperthyroidism and ophthalmopathy. A single record per CDR3 protein comes from TCRdb applying MiXCR to the multiplex PCR reads. The sample has roughly 180,000 distinct CDR3 sequences, about 17% seen once. The sample comprised blood. These receptors were collected from a woman in her forties or fifties with Graves' hyperthyroidism. The CDR3 runs from the conserved cysteine through the conserved F or W. A D gene is named only where the DNA matches it firmly. Clone size is shown for a subset of rows, as once, few, many or a class of expanded clone.

>-|TRBV4-3|few|TRBJ1-1
TGCGCCAGCAGCCAAGATCGTCCGCGACCGAACACTGAAGCTTTCTTT
CASSQDRPRPNTEAFF
>TRBD1|TRBV18|-|TRBJ1-5
TGTGCCAGCTCACCACCGAAAACAGGGGATGCTCAGCCCCAGCATTTT
CASSPPKTGDAQPQHF
>-|TRBV24-1|-|TRBJ1-2
TGTGCCACCAGTGACCGGACAGACGGTAACTATGGCTACACCTTC
CATSDRTDGNYGYTF
>-|TRBV7-3|many|TRBJ2-1
TGTGCCAGCAGCCAAGTACACAGCCCCTACAATGAGCAGTTCTTC
CASSQVHSPYNEQFF
>-|TRBV15|-|TRBJ2-1
TGTGCCAGCCAGGGGACCAATGAGCAGTTCTTC
CASQGTNEQFF
>TRBD1|TRBV15|-|TRBJ2-7
TGTGCCACCAGCAGGGAGGATCGGGACAGGCCTCTCGAGCAGTACTTC
CATSREDRDRPLEQYF
>-|TRBV24-1|many|TRBJ2-5
TGTGCCACCAGTGAACGAATGGGGGTGGAGACCCAGTACTTC
CATSERMGVETQYF
>-|TRBV7-2|-|TRBJ2-4
TGTGCCAGCAGCTTATTTTCAGGTTACATTCAGTACTTC
CASSLFSGYIQYF
>-|TRBV9|-|TRBJ2-6
TGTGCCAGCAGCTCCCAGGGGTCCGGGGCCAACGTCCCGACTTTC
CASSSQGSGANVPTF
>TRBD2|TRBV24-1|many|TRBJ2-1
TGTGCCACCAAGGCGGGGGGGAACAATGAGCAGTTCTTC
CATKAGGNNEQFF
>-|TRBV2|many|TRBJ1-1
TGTGCCAGCAGTGAAGCGAGTGGTTTGGCTGGACATCACACTGAAGCTTTCTTT
CASSEASGLAGHHTEAFF
>-|TRBV5-4|many|TRBJ1-1
TGTGCCAGCAGCTTGTCGGATGGAACTGAAGCTTTCTTT
CASSLSDGTEAFF
>-|TRBV6-1|many|TRBJ1-1
TGTGCCAGCAGTTCAGGGGCGCCTGAAGCTTTCTTT
CASSSGAPEAFF
>TRBD2|TRBV7-9|many|TRBJ2-5
TGTGCCAGCAAGCGGGGAGGGGAGACCCAGTACTTC
CASKRGGETQYF
>-|TRBV7-9|-|TRBJ1-6
TGTGCCAGCAGCTTAACAGGGTCTAGTAATTCACCCCTCCACTTT
CASSLTGSSNSPLHF
>-|TRBV28|many|TRBJ2-5
TGTGCCAGCAGTTCAGGGGTTCAAGAGACCCAGTACTTC
CASSSGVQETQYF
>TRBD2|TRBV7-6|many|TRBJ2-7
TGTGCCAGCAGCCCGGGACTAGAGGCCTACGAGCAGTACTTC
CASSPGLEAYEQYF
>TRBD1|TRBV27|-|TRBJ2-7
TGTGCCAGCAGTCACGGTGCGGGACAGGCGTATGAGCAGTACTTC
CASSHGAGQAYEQYF
>TRBD2|TRBV4-1|-|TRBJ2-2
TGCGCCAGCAGCCAAGAGTCAGCGGGGGGGCTTGACACCGGGGAGCTGTTTTTT
CASSQESAGGLDTGELFF
>-|TRBV5-1|many|TRBJ2-1
TGCGCCAGCAGCTTGGGGGGGGACTACAATGAGCAGTTCTTC
CASSLGGDYNEQFF
>-|TRBV5-1|-|TRBJ1-1
TGCGCCAGCAGCAAAAGGTACACTGAAGCTTTCTTT
CASSKRYTEAFF
>TRBD1|TRBV7-6|few|TRBJ1-5
TGTGCCAGCAGCTTATACAGGGGAACGGATCAGCCCCAGCATTTT
CASSLYRGTDQPQHF
>-|TRBV5-1|many|TRBJ1-1
TGCGCCAGCAGTCCCCAGGGGCTAGTGAACACTGAAGCTTTCTTT
CASSPQGLVNTEAFF
>-|TRBV5-1|-|TRBJ1-5
TGCGCCAGCAGGCGGGACAACAATCAGCCCCAGCATTTT
CASRRDNNQPQHF
>TRBD1|TRBV27|many|TRBJ1-5
TGTGCCAGCAGTTGGACAGGGCCCAATCAGCCCCAGCATTTT
CASSWTGPNQPQHF
>-|TRBV3-1|many|TRBJ2-3
TGTGCCAGCAGCCAAGACCTGGTGGATACGCAGTATTTT
CASSQDLVDTQYF
>-|TRBV28|many|TRBJ1-1
TGTGCCAGCAGCCGTCTCGACAGTTTGAACACTGAAGCTTTCTTT
CASSRLDSLNTEAFF
>-|TRBV13|many|TRBJ2-7
TGTGCCAGCAGCTTAGTTCTGGAGGGGGGCTACGAGCAGTACTTC
CASSLVLEGGYEQYF
>-|TRBV4-1|few|TRBJ2-1
TGCGCCAGCAGCCAAGATAGGCCATCTCACAATGAGCAGTTCTTC
CASSQDRPSHNEQFF
>TRBD1|TRBV5-1|few|TRBJ2-2
TGCGCCAGCAGCTTGGCCGGACAGGGGGGGTCACACAACACCGGGGAGCTGTTTTTT
CASSLAGQGGSHNTGELFF
>-|TRBV6-6|many|TRBJ2-2
TGTGCCAGCAGTTACTCGATCCAGGGCAGCGGGGAGCTGTTTTTT
CASSYSIQGSGELFF